The present TCR beta chain was sequenced within a study of T cell repertoires in cytomegalovirus infection. Overall study context: In public TCR beta signatures, there were indications of both CMV infection and matching HLA type. Points from the study as a whole: What dominated the ex vivo response were HLA-C-restricted CMV-specific TCR beta clonotypes. Carriage of CMV together with the relevant HLA was identifiable through cumulative public TCR beta family frequency.

Trimming left V 2 bases short and J 8 bases short, with 13 bases between. The CDR3 extends over 14 amino acids. The germline V gene encodes CDR1 KGHSH and CDR2 LQKENI. A remark on this clonotype: Antigen: not known.

Each CDR3 protein gets one entry after TCRdb re-called the reads with MiXCR. The profile shows 250,000 or so distinct CDR3 sequences, less than 9.5% of them singletons. The specimen sequenced was PBMCs. The chain uses TRBV18 and TRBJ1-5; D possibly corresponds to TRBD1 (6 bases). This sequence originates from a human donor in good health (CMV status not recorded). Some clones in this sample may be carry-over from other donors' samples. This chain's CDR3 is CASSPNGGAEPQHF. The CDR3 nucleotides are TGTGCCAGCTCACCAAACGGGGGGGCGGAGCCCCAGCATTTT.